The TCR beta chain under discussion was sequenced for a study of blood T cells in healthy people across ages. This clonotype was recorded a few times. Its antigen remains unidentified. Primed by a sample-barcoded 5' primer and a J-beta primer mix, a second PCR proceeded for 7 to 11 cycles. Each TCR beta cDNA got a 12-nucleotide random molecular identifier. TCRdb analysed the 5' RACE reads with MiXCR anew, one entry per CDR3 protein. Here the sample spans 1.6 million or so distinct CDR3 sequences, roughly 30% being singletons. Per-sample yields of isolated PBMCs were at least 6 million. V gave up 4 bases and J gave up 0 bases; unmatched junction bases: 8. The CDR3 loop spans 16 amino acids. Germline V lookup: CDR1 MDHEN, CDR2 SYDVKM. Study conclusions and caveats: Changes seen in expanded clonotypes were possibly confounded by donor CMV status left unknown.

The TCR comes from a woman in her thirties in good health. The chain uses TRBV28 and TRBJ2-7; TRBD1 matches 8 bases. The specimen was blood. CDR3 bases: TGTGCCAGCAGTTCGCTGGGACAGGCCCTCTCCTACGAGCAGTACTTC. Residues: CASSSLGQALSYEQYF.